A selection of T cell receptor beta chains follows, all from one sample in a study of blood T cell repertoires in COVID-19. Sequenced by immunoSEQ multiplex PCR; TCRdb stores in-frame clones only, minus some. The sample carries nearly 35,000 clones, roughly 86% recorded once. The sample comprised peripheral blood. The receptor source for this set is a man between 65 and 79 years old with acute or convalescent COVID-19. Each CDR3 is given with its conserved first and last residue. D genes are given only for firm matches. Clone size is stated in some rows and not others, as once, few, many or a class when expanded.

TRBD2 | TRBJ2-5 | - | TRBV30 | CAWRTSGRLVETQYF | TGTGCCTGGAGGACTAGCGGGCGGTTGGTTGAGACCCAGTACTTC
TRBD2 | TRBJ2-3 | - | TRBV11-3 | CASSLSGRAGVDTQYF | TGTGCCAGCAGCCTTAGCGGGAGGGCCGGGGTAGATACGCAGTATTTT
TRBD2 | TRBJ2-1 | - | TRBV10-1 | CASSESGGGAKNEQFF | TGCGCCAGCAGTGAGTCCGGCGGGGGGGCTAAAAATGAGCAGTTCTTC
TRBD1 | TRBJ2-7 | - | TRBV11-1 | CASSPGDRAHEQYF | TGTGCCAGCAGCCCCGGGGACAGGGCCCACGAGCAGTACTTC
TRBD1 | TRBJ2-2 | once | TRBV24-1 | CATSDPGTGNTGELFF | TGTGCCACCAGTGACCCCGGGACAGGGAACACCGGGGAGCTGTTTTTT
- | TRBJ2-1 | - | TRBV7-2 | CASRQSKLAGEQFF | TGTGCCAGCAGACAATCCAAGCTAGCCGGTGAGCAGTTCTTC
TRBD2 | TRBJ2-3 | - | TRBV30 | CAWSVQGTSVLLSQYF | TGTGCCTGGAGTGTTCAGGGGACTAGCGTACTCCTATCGCAGTATTTT
TRBD2 | TRBJ2-7 | - | TRBV14 | CASSQGLAGGYEQYF | TGTGCCAGCAGTCAGGGACTAGCGGGAGGGTACGAGCAGTACTTC
- | TRBJ1-2 | - | TRBV18 | CASSPPPGTNYGYTF | TGTGCCAGCTCACCACCTCCCGGGACTAACTATGGCTACACCTTC
- | TRBJ1-2 | medium-sized | TRBV5-4 | CASSRTGNYGYTF | TGTGCCAGCAGCCGCACAGGGAACTATGGCTACACCTTC
- | TRBJ1-1 | - | TRBV12-3/TRBV12-4 | CASSYPPRTEAFF | TGTGCCAGCAGTTACCCCCCACGGACTGAAGCTTTCTTT
TRBD1 | TRBJ1-2 | - | TRBV7-8 | CASSLDLGTGGLLIYGYTF | TGTGCCAGCAGCTTAGACCTTGGGACAGGGGGTCTACTAATCTATGGCTACACCTTC
- | TRBJ2-2 | few | TRBV3-1/TRBV3-2 | CASTPTAGHTGELFF | TGTGCCAGCACCCCGACTGCAGGGCACACCGGGGAGCTGTTTTTT
TRBD1 | TRBJ1-2 | - | TRBV18 | CASSPDREYYGYTF | TGTGCCAGCTCACCAGACAGGGAGTACTATGGCTACACCTTC
TRBD2 | TRBJ2-3 | - | TRBV6-5 | CASSFLAGVTDTQYF | TGTGCCAGCAGCTTCCTAGCGGGGGTCACAGATACGCAGTATTTT
TRBD1 | TRBJ1-2 | many | TRBV5-1 | CASRGTVGYTF | TGCGCCAGCAGGGGGACAGTTGGCTACACCTTC
TRBD1 | TRBJ2-3 | - | TRBV14 | CASNNRQGASTDTQYF | TGTGCCAGCAATAATAGACAGGGGGCTTCCACAGATACGCAGTATTTT
- | TRBJ2-2 | - | TRBV11-3 | CASSRGGGNTGELFF | TGTGCCAGCAGCCGAGGAGGGGGCAACACCGGGGAGCTGTTTTTT
- | TRBJ2-1 | - | TRBV7-2 | CASSAVNAYNEQFF | TGTGCCAGCTCTGCAGTAAATGCCTACAATGAGCAGTTCTTC
- | TRBJ1-2 | - | TRBV25-1 | CASSAGSPYGYTF | TGTGCCAGCAGTGCGGGTTCGCCCTATGGCTACACCTTC
- | TRBJ2-5 | - | TRBV29-1 | CSVGEAYF | TGCAGCGTTGGAGAGGCTTACTTC
TRBD1 | TRBJ1-2 | - | TRBV18 | CASSPLQGAEGGYTF | TGTGCCAGCTCACCATTACAGGGGGCCGAGGGTGGCTACACCTTC
- | TRBJ1-2 | - | TRBV29-1 | CISAGGNGYTF | TGCATCTCTGCGGGGGGGAATGGCTACACCTTC
- | TRBJ1-2 | - | TRBV6-2/TRBV6-3 | CASSRSYGYTF | TGTGCCAGCAGCCGGAGCTATGGCTACACCTTC
- | TRBJ1-2 | - | TRBV2 | CASSASSGALGGYTF | TGTGCCAGCAGCGCTTCCTCAGGGGCCCTTGGTGGCTACACCTTC
- | TRBJ1-4 | once | TRBV3-1/TRBV3-2 | CASSQVGGDEKLFF | TGTGCCAGCAGCCAAGTAGGGGGGGACGAAAAACTGTTTTTT
TRBD1 | TRBJ1-2 | - | TRBV19 | CATGQGYGYTF | TGTGCCACCGGACAGGGCTATGGCTACACCTTC
- | TRBJ2-7 | - | TRBV3-1/TRBV3-2 | CASTGTAFGQYF | TGTGCCAGCACCGGGACTGCCTTCGGGCAGTACTTC
TRBD1 | TRBJ2-7 | - | TRBV29-1 | CSGRDSRHEQYF | TGCAGCGGCCGGGACAGTCGACACGAGCAGTACTTC
- | TRBJ1-4 | - | TRBV5-6 | CASSSDSTNEKLFF | TGTGCCAGCAGCTCAGATTCAACTAATGAAAAACTGTTTTTT
- | TRBJ2-1 | - | TRBV19 | CASSIGAIQQFF | TGTGCCAGTAGTATAGGCGCGATCCAGCAGTTCTTC
- | TRBJ2-2 | - | TRBV4-3 | CASSPGASEPANTGELFF | TGCGCCAGCAGCCCTGGGGCTAGCGAGCCTGCGAACACCGGGGAGCTGTTTTTT
TRBD1 | TRBJ1-1 | - | TRBV5-6 | CASRTGQGRLHTEAFF | TGTGCCAGCAGGACGGGACAGGGGAGATTGCACACTGAAGCTTTCTTT
- | TRBJ1-2 | - | TRBV7-2 | CASRTGGVYVYGYTF | TGTGCCAGCAGGACGGGAGGGGTTTATGTCTATGGCTACACCTTC
TRBD1 | TRBJ1-2 | few | TRBV6-5 | CAVRDRTSYGYTF | TGTGCCGTCCGGGACAGGACGTCTTATGGCTACACCTTC
- | TRBJ1-5 | - | TRBV6-2/TRBV6-3 | CASSQLTEVGRNQPQHF | TGTGCCAGCAGTCAGTTGACGGAGGTTGGACGCAATCAGCCCCAGCATTTT
TRBD1 | TRBJ1-2 | - | TRBV6-6 | CASNTGDASYGYTF | TGTGCCAGCAATACAGGGGATGCCAGCTATGGCTACACCTTC
TRBD2 | TRBJ2-1 | - | TRBV5-1 | CASSSQGGAGFNEQFF | TGCGCCAGCAGCTCGCAAGGTGGAGCGGGATTCAATGAGCAGTTCTTC
TRBD1 | TRBJ2-1 | - | TRBV7-9 | CASSLQGQGFNEQFF | TGTGCCAGCAGCTTACAGGGACAGGGGTTCAATGAGCAGTTCTTC
- | TRBJ1-1 | - | TRBV7-2 | CASSLGSLGRGAFF | TGTGCCAGCAGCTTGGGTTCCCTGGGGAGGGGAGCTTTCTTT
- | TRBJ2-1 | - | TRBV11-3 | CASSLDLGASRHEQFF | TGTGCCAGCAGCTTAGATCTGGGGGCGTCAAGACATGAGCAGTTCTTC
TRBD1 | TRBJ1-4 | - | TRBV6-6 | CASSYSQGGVEKLFF | TGTGCCAGCAGTTACTCGCAGGGGGGAGTGGAAAAACTGTTTTTT